This T cell receptor beta chain was recorded in a study of T-cell reconstitution after alpha-beta-depleted transplantation in children. This clonotype was found a few times. Its antigen is currently unknown. This sample's TCRbeta library carried unique molecular identifier barcodes. Each CDR3 protein is one row after TCRdb ran MiXCR on the PCR reads. The sample comprises under 750,000 distinct CDR3 sequences, 23% of which are singletons, and 13% to 15% rests with the top ten. Study results and caveats: The high TCRbeta diversity at day 60 in some patients came from surviving recipient T cells and thymic progenitors. There were reportedly several hundred expanded graft clones from which alpha-beta T cells came about two months after transplant. Fresh T-cell production supplied most of the T-cell counts and diversity seen one year after transplant.

The clonotype was recovered from a boy under two years old who had a stem cell transplant for acute myeloid leukemia, so the T cells may come from the graft donor. The starting material was PBMCs, mostly from graft donor cells, obtained 360 days after TCRalphabeta/CD19-depleted stem cell transplant.

The DNA of the CDR3 is TGTGCCAGCAACCACCGGGACAGGGGGCTCCAGGAGTACTTC. Translation gives CASNHRDRGLQEYF. The chain carries TRBV6-1 and TRBJ2-7, with 12 bases identical to TRBD1. CDR1 and CDR2 (germline): MNHNS, SASEGT. Trimming took 7 bases from V and 11 from J; bases not matched to a gene: 12. This CDR3 has 14 residues.